One sample yielded the 13 T cell receptor beta chains listed below, sequenced in a study of human T cells and chemical hapten exposure. Time point of the sample: patch test 3, about 24 weeks after DPC sensitization. Documented treatment: therapeutic diphenylcyclopropenone sensitization with weekly scalp DPC. Total RNA was extracted from unfractionated whole blood. MiXCR, run by TCRdb on the RACE reads, gives a single entry per CDR3 protein. The sample lists 38,000 or so distinct CDR3 sequences; over 7.5% were seen once. The specimen comprised whole blood, sampled in connection with sensitization to the hapten diphenylcyclopropenone (DPC). The source of these receptors is a man aged 50 to 59 with alopecia areata. Some clones in this sample may be carry-over from other donors' samples.

This clonotype was seen at least ten times. V usage is TRBV2 and J usage is TRBJ2-2, with D perhaps matching TRBD1 (6 bases). CDR3 size: 14 residues. Germline values: CDR1 SNHLY, CDR2 FYNNEI. V lost 2 bases and J lost 4, with 8 bases in between. CDR3 in DNA: TGTGCCAGCAGTGAAATACAGGGCACCGGGGAGCTGTTTTTT. Protein product: CASSEIQGTGELFF.

The sample holds many counts of this clonotype. This chain links TRBV23-1 with TRBJ2-1, with TRBD1 identical over 9 bases. TRBV23-1 has ORF status, its function being uncertain. V dropped 6 bases and J dropped 8; count of bases not matched to a gene: 11. This CDR3 contains 15 residues. Here the CDR3 reads CASSLTRDREHEQFF. The CDR3 region has the DNA TGCGCCAGCAGCCTAACTAGGGACAGGGAACATGAGCAGTTCTTC.

This clonotype was counted between two and nine times. The chain couples TRBV7-2 to TRBJ2-7; 8 bases agree with TRBD2. This CDR3 has 15 amino acids. Germline V gene data show CDR1 as SGHTA and CDR2 as FQGNSA. The J segment lost 7 bases and the V segment lost 0 bases, leaving 8 bases of the junction unmatched. CDR3 loop: CASSLAPLADLEQYF. CDR3 DNA: TGTGCCAGCAGCTTAGCGCCACTAGCGGATTTAGAGCAGTACTTC.

This clonotype has a handful of counts. The rearrangement links TRBV28 to TRBJ2-7; 7 bases are a match to TRBD1. V lost 4 bases to trimming and J lost 4 bases; unmatched junction nucleotides: 19. CDR1 is MDHEN and CDR2 is SYDVKM in the germline V gene. This CDR3 has 18 residues. CDR3 loop: CASSYGARFEGAHYEQYF. CDR3 DNA: TGTGCCAGCAGTTATGGGGCGCGGTTCGAGGGGGCTCATTACGAGCAGTACTTC.

This clonotype was recorded many times. The chain recombines TRBV5-1 with TRBJ2-3; D uncertain. Deletions cut 0 bases from V and 2 bases from J, with 10 bases between. This CDR3 contains 15 residues. Germline V gene lookup returns CDR1 SGHRS and CDR2 YFSETQ. The CDR3 region is CASSLGRPVTDTQYF. CDR3 nucleotide sequence: TGCGCCAGCAGCTTGGGACGACCAGTCACAGATACGCAGTATTTT.

As to this clonotype: It may be a read error: a sequence one base away is much more abundant. This chain uses TRBV5-1 with TRBJ2-7; 13 nucleotides align to TRBD2. CDR3 length equals 16 residues. Germline CDR1 is SGHRS and CDR2 is YFSETQ. This chain's CDR3 is CASSSQIRTSGSEQCF. CDR3 in DNA: TGCGCCAGCAGCTCCCAGATCCGGACTAGCGGGAGCGAGCAGTGCTTC. Full variable domain (missing parts from reference TRBV5-1 and TRBJ2-7): KAGVTQTPRYLIKTRGQQVTLSCSPISGHRSVSWYQQTPGQGLQFLFEYFSETQRNKGNFPGRFSGRQFSNSRSEMNVSTLELGDSALYLCASSSQIRTSGSEQCFGPGTRLTVT.

The V and J genes are TRBV29-1 and TRBJ1-5; no reliable D call. CDR1 SQVTM and CDR2 ANQGSEA come from the germline V gene. V lost 7 bases and J lost 3, with 13 bases in between. This CDR3 is built from 13 residues. The CDR3 nucleotides read TGCAGCGCTAGACAAGGAGCCAATCAGCCCCAGCATTTT. Amino acids: CSARQGANQPQHF.

V is TRBV24-1 and J is TRBJ2-1, with 8 positions matching TRBD2. The J segment lost 9 bases and the V segment lost 3 bases, leaving 15 bases of the junction unmatched. The CDR3 runs 17 residues. Germline V gives CDR1 KGHDR, CDR2 SFDVKD. CDR3: CATSDGHWGREVGEQFF. The DNA for the CDR3 is TGTGCCACCAGTGATGGGCACTGGGGGCGGGAGGTGGGTGAGCAGTTCTTC.

This clonotype has ten or more counts. This sequence joins TRBV14 and TRBJ2-3; D may be TRBD1 (6 bases). V was clipped by 2 bases and J by 2 bases, with 14 bases between them. The CDR3 length is 16 residues. From germline, CDR1 is SGHDN and CDR2 FVKESK. The CDR3 protein is CASSQLWDTFTDTQYF. CDR3 nucleotides: TGTGCCAGCAGCCAATTGTGGGACACCTTCACAGATACGCAGTATTTT.

This clonotype was detected ten times or more. The chain couples TRBV28 to TRBJ2-2; D is unresolved. This CDR3 contains 12 residues. Germline V gives CDR1 MDHEN, CDR2 SYDVKM. V was pared by 6 bases and J by 8 bases, with 10 bases between. CDR3 nucleotides: TGTGCCAGCAGACCACCAAAGGGGGAGCTGTTTTTT. The encoded protein is CASRPPKGELFF.

This clonotype has ten or more counts. This rearrangement joins TRBV27 to TRBJ2-1; 11 bases map to TRBD2. V gave up 5 bases and J gave up 6 bases; unmatched junction bases: 6. Looked up from germline, CDR1 is MNHEY and CDR2 is SMNVEV (reference sequence). The CDR3 length is 15 residues. CDR3 loop: CASSLLAGGTNEQFF. The CDR3 DNA reads TGTGCCAGCAGTCTTCTAGCGGGAGGAACCAATGAGCAGTTCTTC.

This clonotype was observed at least ten times. The chain links TRBV30 to TRBJ1-6; the match to TRBD1 covers 7 bases. CDR3 length: 15 residues. Germline CDR1 reads GTSNPN; CDR2 reads SVGIG (reference sequence). V dropped 8 bases and J dropped 1; count of bases not matched to a gene: 8. CDR3 region: CAGRQGPSYNSPLHF. The CDR3 bases are TGTGCCGGCCGACAGGGCCCGTCCTATAATTCACCCCTCCACTTT.

This clonotype was seen only once. A much larger clone lies one base from this, so it may be a read error. The gene calls are TRBV5-1 and TRBJ2-7; 9 bases are a match to TRBD2. V lost 7 bases, J lost 2 bases, and 7 bases stayed unmatched. Germline CDR1 reads SGHRS; CDR2 reads YFSETQ. CDR3 length: 14 residues. This CDR3 reads CASHHGTSTYEQYF. As DNA, the CDR3 is TGCGCCAGCCACCACGGGACTAGCACCTACGAGCAGTACTTC. Drawing the rest from reference TRBV5-1 and TRBJ2-7, the complete variable domain is KAGVTQTPRYLIKTRGQQVTLSCSPISGHRSVSWYQQTPGQGLQFLFEYFSETQRNKGNFPGRFSGRQFSNSRSEMNVSTLELGDSALYLCASHHGTSTYEQYFGPGTRLTVT.